One and the same sample provided the 18 T cell receptor beta chains below, sequenced in a study of T-cell reconstitution after alpha-beta-depleted transplantation in children. The TCRbeta library incorporated unique molecular identifiers. TCRdb reanalysed the PCR reads using MiXCR and keeps one entry per CDR3 protein. This table has over 200,000 distinct CDR3 sequences, about 9.5% appearing once. Sample: PBMCs from the stem cell graft donor, taken from the stem cell graft. All receptors derive from a human donor who donated a stem cell graft to a child with acute lymphoblastic leukemia.

This clonotype was counted between two and nine times. The genes are TRBV5-1 and TRBJ2-2, with D uncertain. Per the germline V gene, CDR1 is SGHRS and CDR2 is YFSETQ. The CDR3 is made up of 14 amino acids. Trimming pared 1 base from V and 4 bases from J, leaving 8 bases between. CDR3: CASSLLSGTGELFF. The CDR3 DNA is TGCGCCAGCAGCTTGTTGAGTGGCACCGGGGAGCTGTTTTTT.

This clonotype was counted at least ten times. The chain has TRBV29-1 and TRBJ1-5, with D possibly TRBD1 on 6 matching bases. V lost 4 bases and J lost 9, with 16 bases in between. This CDR3 is 13 amino acids long. Germline V gene lookup returns CDR1 SQVTM and CDR2 ANQGSEA. CDR3 in DNA: TGCAGCGTTGCCGGACAGTCCGGAGGGCCCCAGCATTTT. It encodes CSVAGQSGGPQHF.

This clonotype was detected many times. V is TRBV4-2 and J is TRBJ1-1; D gene unclear. Deletions cut 4 bases from V and 3 bases from J, with 9 bases between. The CDR3 covers 13 residues. CDR1 is LGHNA, CDR2 YNFKEQ, per germline. CDR3 coding DNA: TGTGCCAGCAGCCCGGGCCGGGACACTGAAGCTTTCTTT. The encoded protein is CASSPGRDTEAFF.

This clonotype was detected only a few times. The gene calls are TRBV7-9 and TRBJ2-1; a weak D match, TRBD2 (6 bases). The CDR3 loop spans 15 amino acids. The V and J ends lost 3 bases and 6 bases respectively, with 15 bases between them. Looked up from germline, CDR1 is SEHNR and CDR2 is FQNEAQ (reference sequence). The CDR3 region is CASSFGGGVSNEQFF. The CDR3 nucleotides read TGTGCCAGCAGCTTCGGTGGCGGGGTCTCCAATGAGCAGTTCTTC.

The V gene is TRBV30, the J gene TRBJ2-5; 11 bases are shared with TRBD2. Unmatched junction bases numbered 7, after V lost 0 bases and J lost 7 bases. The CDR3 has 15 amino acids. Germline V CDR1 and CDR2: GTSNPN, SVGIG (reference sequence). The CDR3 sequence: CAWSVDLAGGLTQYF. CDR3 coding DNA: TGTGCCTGGAGTGTAGATCTAGCGGGGGGTCTGACCCAGTACTTC.

The chain has TRBV10-3 and TRBJ1-3; the D gene is possibly TRBD1 (6 bases). Per the germline V gene, CDR1 is ENHRY and CDR2 is SYGVKD. V was pared by 10 bases and J by 8 bases, with 18 bases between. The CDR3 spans 13 residues. The CDR3 DNA reads as TGTGCCAGCCAAACCGGGGGCAGGGACACCATATATTTT. This encodes CASQTGGRDTIYF.

This clonotype was seen at least ten times. V usage is TRBV5-6 and J usage is TRBJ2-1, with TRBD2 identical over 7 bases. Germline CDR1 SGHDT, CDR2 YYEEEE. Losses at the gene ends were 4 bases for V and 6 bases for J; bases not matched to a gene: 10. This CDR3 is built from 15 residues. Written as DNA, the CDR3 is TGTGCCAGCAGCCCCTCTGGACTAGTGCGCAATGAGCAGTTCTTC. It translates to CASSPSGLVRNEQFF.

Only a few counts were recorded for this clonotype. The chain couples TRBV27 to TRBJ2-2, with TRBD1 matching 8 bases. V shed 4 bases and J 6 bases; nucleotides not matched to a gene: 4. Germline values: CDR1 MNHEY, CDR2 SMNVEV (reference sequence). The CDR3 is 14 amino acids. The CDR3 coding sequence is TGTGCCAGCAGTTCCCCAGGGGGCCCCGGGGAGCTGTTTTTT. It yields the protein CASSSPGGPGELFF.

The chain carries TRBV7-2 and TRBJ2-3; D tentatively fits TRBD1 or TRBD2 (5 bases each). The CDR3 is made up of 16 amino acids. V dropped 1 base and J dropped 0 bases, with 11 bases sitting between them. The germline gives CDR1 SGHTA, CDR2 FQGNSA. Here the CDR3 reads CASSLVGGSSTDTQYF. The DNA of the CDR3 is TGTGCCAGCAGCTTAGTTGGGGGTTCTAGCACAGATACGCAGTATTTT.

CDR3 amino acids: CASQVGGGGTEAFF. The CDR3, as DNA: TGTGCCAGCCAGGTGGGGGGTGGCGGCACTGAAGCTTTCTTT. The V and J genes are TRBV9 and TRBJ1-1; TRBD1 is a possible D gene (5 bases). From germline, CDR1 is SGDLS and CDR2 YYNGEE. The ends were cut back, 7 bases at V and 4 bases at J, with 17 bases in the middle. CDR3 length equals 14 residues.

This chain uses TRBV5-1 with TRBJ2-3; TRBD2 aligns across 11 bases. Germline lookup yields CDR1 SGHRS and CDR2 YFSETQ. J was trimmed by 4 bases and V by 9 bases; bases with no gene match: 7. This CDR3 comprises 14 residues. CDR3 in DNA: TGCGCCACTCGACTAGCGGGGACGGCAGATACGCAGTATTTT. Its translation is CATRLAGTADTQYF.

This clonotype was seen many times. The CDR3 here is CATSPRGQTDTYEQYF. The CDR3 DNA reads as TGTGCCACCAGCCCTCGGGGACAGACCGATACCTACGAGCAGTACTTC. This chain links TRBV15 with TRBJ2-7; 7 nucleotides agree with TRBD1. The CDR3 contains 16 residues. Trimming removed 5 bases from V and 2 bases from J; junction bases left unmatched: 12. Germline assignment: CDR1 LNHNV and CDR2 YYDKDF (reference sequence).

This clonotype was seen only a few times. The rearrangement uses TRBV30 and TRBJ2-7; unclear D gene. Germline V gene lookup returns CDR1 GTSNPN and CDR2 SVGIG (reference sequence). CDR3 length equals 14 residues. Trimming cost V 0 bases and J 3 bases, with 12 bases left between them. The CDR3 is CAWSVETELYEQYF. The CDR3 DNA sequence: TGTGCCTGGAGTGTAGAGACGGAACTCTACGAGCAGTACTTC.

There are many counts of this clonotype. The chain carries TRBV6-2 or TRBV6-3 and TRBJ2-1, with 10 bases aligning to TRBD2. The CDR3 has 15 residues. Germline V gene sequence: CDR1 MNHEY, CDR2 SVGEGT. The trim removed 8 bases at V and 8 bases at J, leaving 12 bases unmatched. CDR3 in amino acids: CASSFGLAENDEQFF. DNA of the CDR3: TGTGCCAGCTCTTTTGGACTAGCGGAGAACGATGAGCAGTTCTTC.

This clonotype has a count of ten or more. The chain has TRBV12-3 or TRBV12-4 and TRBJ2-7; no clear D gene. The V and J ends lost 7 bases and 3 bases respectively, with 13 bases between them. This CDR3 comprises 13 residues. The CDR3 DNA reads TGTGCCAGCAATTCCGTTGTGGGCTACGAGCAGTACTTC. Protein sequence: CASNSVVGYEQYF.

This clonotype has more than one count but fewer than ten. This chain joins TRBV12-3 or TRBV12-4 and TRBJ1-1; possibly TRBD1 for D (6 bases). V was pared by 6 bases and J by 1 base, with 15 bases between. The CDR3 is made up of 15 amino acids. CDR3 in amino acids: CASRQQGRENTEAFF. CDR3 DNA sequence: TGTGCCAGCAGGCAGCAGGGGCGAGAGAACACTGAAGCTTTCTTT.

V usage is TRBV7-6 and J usage is TRBJ1-1; maybe TRBD1 (5 bases). Trimming cost V 0 bases and J 7 bases, with 9 bases left between them. This CDR3 is 13 amino acids long. Germline loops: CDR1 SGHVS, CDR2 FNYEAQ. The CDR3 region is CASSLAPTDEAFF. CDR3 DNA sequence: TGTGCCAGCAGCTTAGCCCCGACAGATGAAGCTTTCTTT.

This clonotype was counted many times. This chain uses TRBV12-3 or TRBV12-4 with TRBJ1-1, with TRBD1 identical over 7 bases. V was clipped by 5 bases and J by 0 bases; unmatched bases: 3. This CDR3 spans 14 amino acids. The CDR3: CASSGDRMNTEAFF. In DNA form, the CDR3 reads TGTGCCAGCAGTGGGGACAGAATGAACACTGAAGCTTTCTTT.